A selection of T cell receptor beta chains follows, all from one sample in a study of blood T cell repertoires in COVID-19. Repertoires were generated with immunoSEQ multiplex PCR, while TCRdb's copy carries only in-frame clones and drops some. The table shows 100,000 to 150,000 clones, with approximately 90% occurring only once. Source material: peripheral blood. All receptors come from a man aged 60 to 69 with COVID-19, enrolled during active disease. Each CDR3 is given with its conserved first and last residue. The D gene is left open where the match is weak. Clone size is stated in some rows and not others, as once, few, many or a class when expanded.

J	size	D	V	DNA	CDR3
TRBJ1-1	once	.	TRBV7-9	TGTGCCAGCAGCTTATGGCGGGGGGTGGTGAACACTGAAGCTTTCTTT	CASSLWRGVVNTEAFF
TRBJ1-4	.	.	TRBV29-1	TGCAGCGTGACGACAGGCGACTCAGAAAAACTGTTTTTT	CSVTTGDSEKLFF
TRBJ2-2	.	.	TRBV5-1	TGCGCCAGCAGCTTGCCAGGGATGGACGGGGAGCTGTTTTTT	CASSLPGMDGELFF
TRBJ1-1	.	TRBD1	TRBV7-3	TGTGCCAGCAGCCTTCGACAGGGCATGAACACTGAAGCTTTCTTT	CASSLRQGMNTEAFF
TRBJ1-1	.	TRBD1	TRBV20-1	TGCAGTGCTAGTTCGACAGGGGGAAGGACTGAAGCTTTCTTT	CSASSTGGRTEAFF
TRBJ1-5	.	.	TRBV27	TGTGCCAGCAGTTTCAGCAGACTACAGCCCCAGCATTTT	CASSFSRLQPQHF
TRBJ2-7	.	.	TRBV27	TGTGCCAGCAGTTTAAAAGGGGCGCCAGGGTACGAGCAGTACTTC	CASSLKGAPGYEQYF
TRBJ2-2	few	TRBD2	TRBV28	TGTGCCAGCAGCCCGTCGGGAGGGTGGGGCGGGGAGCTGTTTTTT	CASSPSGGWGGELFF
TRBJ1-3	.	TRBD1	TRBV7-9	TGTGCCAGCAGCTACGGGACAGGGGACTCTGGAAACACCATATATTTT	CASSYGTGDSGNTIYF
TRBJ1-5	.	.	TRBV5-8	TGTGCCAGCAGCCTGGGTGCGGCACCAGATCAGCCCCAGCATTTT	CASSLGAAPDQPQHF
TRBJ1-6	.	.	TRBV19	TGTGCCAGTAGTTTAGGTATTTCACCCCTCCACTTT	CASSLGISPLHF
TRBJ1-5	.	TRBD1	TRBV2	TGTGCCAGCAGTAGACAGGGGACGAGCAATCAGCCCCAGCATTTT	CASSRQGTSNQPQHF
TRBJ2-1	.	.	TRBV5-1	TGCGCCAGCAGTTTCGGGGGAGGACACTACGGGGGTGAGCAGTTCTTC	CASSFGGGHYGGEQFF
TRBJ1-2	.	TRBD1	TRBV6-2/TRBV6-3	TGTGCCAGCAGTTCCCTTGGGACAGCGGGTCGAGAGGATGGCTACACCTTC	CASSSLGTAGREDGYTF
TRBJ2-3	.	.	TRBV18	TGTGCCAGCTCACCACGGTCAGGGGGCACAGATACGCAGTATTTT	CASSPRSGGTDTQYF
TRBJ1-6	.	.	TRBV24-1	TGTGCCACAAGTCCGGGACTCTCTAATTCACCCCTCCACTTT	CATSPGLSNSPLHF
TRBJ1-5	.	.	TRBV6-2/TRBV6-3	TGTGCCAGCAGTTACTCGACGGGAGTCAATCAGCCCCAGCATTTT	CASSYSTGVNQPQHF
TRBJ1-1	.	TRBD1	TRBV19	TGTGCCAGTAGTACGAACAGGGGGCTGAGCACTGAAGCTTTCTTT	CASSTNRGLSTEAFF
TRBJ2-2	.	TRBD1	TRBV28	TGTGCCAGCAGTACATGGGACAGCCCCACCGGGGAGCTGTTTTTT	CASSTWDSPTGELFF
TRBJ2-5	.	TRBD1	TRBV3-1/TRBV3-2	TGTGCCAGCAGGCCCAGCGGACAGGGCGCGACCCAGTACTTC	CASRPSGQGATQYF
TRBJ1-2	.	TRBD1	TRBV7-3	TGTGCCAGCAGCTTCGACAGGGGAGGAGGCTACACCTTC	CASSFDRGGGYTF
TRBJ2-7	.	TRBD1	TRBV5-1	TGCGCCAGCAGCTTGATGCCTGGGACAGGGACCTACGAGCAGTACTTC	CASSLMPGTGTYEQYF
TRBJ2-5	.	TRBD1	TRBV18	TGTGCCAGCTCACCACCTGGGACAGCTAAACAAGAGACCCAGTACTTC	CASSPPGTAKQETQYF
TRBJ1-2	.	.	TRBV2	TGTGCCAGCAGTGAACTTGTAGCTACTAACTATGGCTACACCTTC	CASSELVATNYGYTF
TRBJ1-2	once	TRBD1	TRBV30	TGTGCCTGGGACAGGGGTATTTATGGCTACACCTTC	CAWDRGIYGYTF
TRBJ1-6	.	TRBD1	TRBV5-6	TGTGCCAGCAGCATACAGGGGAGCTCCTATAATTCACCCCTCCACTTT	CASSIQGSSYNSPLHF
TRBJ1-5	.	.	TRBV7-2	TGTGCCAGCAGCCCCGGGATGAATCAGCCCCAGCATTTT	CASSPGMNQPQHF
TRBJ2-7	few	.	TRBV5-1	TGCGCCAGCAGCTCCGGGAGCCGCCGCCAGCAGTCCTACGAGCAGTACTTC	CASSSGSRRQQSYEQYF
TRBJ2-1	.	TRBD1	TRBV9	TGTGCCAGCAGCGTACACACCGGGACAGCATCCTACAATGAGCAGTTCTTC	CASSVHTGTASYNEQFF
TRBJ1-4	.	.	TRBV5-1	TGCGCCAGCAGCTTGGTTCCGGGGTTCAATGAAAAACTGTTTTTT	CASSLVPGFNEKLFF
TRBJ1-3	.	.	TRBV30	TGTGCCTGGAGTGTACAATTCGGGGCTGGAAACACCATATATTTT	CAWSVQFGAGNTIYF
TRBJ2-2	.	TRBD1	TRBV6-5	TGTGCCAGCAGCCGGGACAGTAACACCGGGGAGCTGTTTTTT	CASSRDSNTGELFF
TRBJ1-6	.	TRBD1	TRBV11-1	TGTGCCAGCAGCACCGACAGGGGGAGTAATTCACCCCTCCACTTT	CASSTDRGSNSPLHF